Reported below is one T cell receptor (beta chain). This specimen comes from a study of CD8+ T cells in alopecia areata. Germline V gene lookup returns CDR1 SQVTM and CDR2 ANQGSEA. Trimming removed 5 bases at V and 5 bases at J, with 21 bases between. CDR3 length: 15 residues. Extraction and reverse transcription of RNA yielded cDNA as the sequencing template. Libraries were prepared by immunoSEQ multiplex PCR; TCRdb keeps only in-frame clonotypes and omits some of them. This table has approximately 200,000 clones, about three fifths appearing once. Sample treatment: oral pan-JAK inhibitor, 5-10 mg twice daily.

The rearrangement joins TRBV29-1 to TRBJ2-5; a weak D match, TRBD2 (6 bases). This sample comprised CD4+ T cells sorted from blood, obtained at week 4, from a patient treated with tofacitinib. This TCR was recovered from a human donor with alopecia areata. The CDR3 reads CSVWASVLREETQYF. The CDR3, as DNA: TGCAGCGTTTGGGCTAGCGTTCTCCGCGAGGAGACCCAGTACTTC.